This T cell receptor (beta chain) was recorded in a study of glioma-infiltrating T cells after dendritic cell vaccination. At the level of the study: Between the early 2000s and the early 2010s, patients got autologous tumor lysate-pulsed dendritic cell vaccines. The vaccine used monocyte-derived dendritic cells pulsed overnight with autologous tumor lysate.

The CDR3 runs 16 residues. Germline CDR1 reads LNHDA; CDR2 reads SQIVND (reference sequence). With 7 bases removed from V and 0 bases from J, the gap between germline ends came to 15 bases. Data came from immunoSEQ multiplex PCR; TCRdb stores just in-frame clones and leaves some out. The repertoire includes some 73,000 clones, around 80% of them detected once, and roughly 2% sits in the top ten. This rearrangement joins TRBV19 to TRBJ2-2; D gene ambiguous. The specimen was blood, collected before dendritic cell vaccination. The TCR originated in a human donor with glioblastoma. DNA of the CDR3: TGTGCCAGTATCCCCCCCCACCGCGCGAACACCGGGGAGCTGTTTTTT. This translates into CASIPPHRANTGELFF.